The rows below give T cell receptor beta chains drawn from one sample of a study of a mutant IDH1 vaccine in newly diagnosed glioma. Their antigens are not known. Using immunoSEQ multiplex PCR, the repertoire was profiled, and TCRdb retains in-frame clones only, with some absent. The table shows about 28,000 clones, with roughly nine tenths occurring only once. The sample consisted of PBMCs, taken from a glioma patient whose treatment included an IDH1 peptide vaccine. These TCRs come from a man aged 18 to 29 with glioma. The CDR3 runs from the conserved cysteine through the conserved F or W. D genes are given only for firm matches.

j_call: TRBJ2-5
v_call: TRBV13
d_call: .
cdr3_nt: TGTGCCAGCAGCCGCGGGTCCCAAGAGACCCAGTACTTC
cdr3_aa: CASSRGSQETQYF

j_call: TRBJ1-2
v_call: TRBV7-2
d_call: .
cdr3_nt: TGTGCCAGCAGCCAAGAGGGGTATGGCTACACCTTC
cdr3_aa: CASSQEGYGYTF

j_call: TRBJ1-2
v_call: TRBV6-1
d_call: .
cdr3_nt: TGTGCCAGCAGTGAAGGCATATCCGGTGGCTACACCTTC
cdr3_aa: CASSEGISGGYTF

j_call: TRBJ2-3
v_call: TRBV18
d_call: .
cdr3_nt: TGTGCCAGCTCACCACAAATGAGCACAGATACGCAGTATTTT
cdr3_aa: CASSPQMSTDTQYF

j_call: TRBJ2-7
v_call: TRBV5-1
d_call: TRBD2
cdr3_nt: TGCGCCAGCAGCCCTAGCGGTCCCTACGAGCAGTACTTC
cdr3_aa: CASSPSGPYEQYF

j_call: TRBJ2-1
v_call: TRBV10-3
d_call: TRBD2
cdr3_nt: TGTGCCATCAGTGGAAGAGCGGGAGGCTACAATGAGCAGTTCTTC
cdr3_aa: CAISGRAGGYNEQFF

j_call: TRBJ2-3
v_call: TRBV6-1
d_call: TRBD1
cdr3_nt: TGTGCCAGCAGTGAAGAGGGACAGGGGTCCGGCACAGATACGCAGTATTTT
cdr3_aa: CASSEEGQGSGTDTQYF

j_call: TRBJ1-1
v_call: TRBV6-1
d_call: TRBD1
cdr3_nt: TGTGCCAGCAGCGTCCCGGGACAGGGGCGGGGTGAAGCTTTCTTT
cdr3_aa: CASSVPGQGRGEAFF

j_call: TRBJ2-1
v_call: TRBV30
d_call: .
cdr3_nt: TGTGCCTGGAGTGCGACTGCCTCGGCCTACAATGAGCAGTTCTTC
cdr3_aa: CAWSATASAYNEQFF

j_call: TRBJ1-1
v_call: TRBV2
d_call: .
cdr3_nt: TGTGCCAGCAGTGAAGATACCACAGGAGCTTTCTTT
cdr3_aa: CASSEDTTGAFF

j_call: TRBJ1-2
v_call: TRBV7-9
d_call: TRBD1
cdr3_nt: TGTGCCAGCAGCAACAGGGGTAATGGCTACACCTTC
cdr3_aa: CASSNRGNGYTF

j_call: TRBJ2-7
v_call: TRBV6-5
d_call: .
cdr3_nt: TGTGCCAGCAGTTACGCCCGACTGAACTCCTACGAGCAGTACTTC
cdr3_aa: CASSYARLNSYEQYF